A single sample is the source of the 15 T cell receptor beta chains below, sequenced in a study of T cells after somatic rescue of genetic block. Profiled with immunoSEQ multiplex PCR; TCRdb holds only in-frame clones, not every one. Here the sample spans 45,000 to 55,000 clones, 96% being singletons. Material for sequencing was peripheral blood mononuclear cells (PBMCs). These receptors all come from a child under two years old.

CDR3 nucleotides: TGTGCCAGCAGCTTCCAGGGTCAGTCGGGCTACACCTTC. It translates to CASSFQGQSGYTF. V and J are TRBV7-2 and TRBJ1-2, with D maybe TRBD1 (5 bases). CDR3 size: 13 residues. Per germline, CDR1 SGHTA and CDR2 FQGNSA. The germline V and J ends were trimmed by 3 bases and 8 bases, with 13 bases remaining between them.

This clone occurred once. V usage is TRBV10-3 and J usage is TRBJ1-6, with TRBD1 as a possible D gene (6 bases). Deletions cut 6 bases from V and 9 bases from J, with 15 bases between. The CDR3 consists of 14 residues. The germline V gene has CDR1 ENHRY and CDR2 SYGVKD. CDR3 DNA: TGTGCCATCAGCGCCAGGGGATTAATTTCACCCCTCCACTTT. Translating gives CAISARGLISPLHF.

This clone is a singleton in its sample. This sequence joins TRBV9 and TRBJ2-5; 12 bases fit TRBD2. The CDR3 has 16 residues. The V gene end was trimmed by 0 bases and the J gene end by 7 bases; junction bases not matched to a gene: 7. CDR1 and CDR2 from the germline V gene are SGDLS and YYNGEE. The chain's CDR3 is CASSVDRLAGEGTQYF. The CDR3 DNA reads TGTGCCAGCAGCGTAGATAGACTAGCGGGAGAGGGGACCCAGTACTTC.

The table lists this clone with a count of one. V and J are TRBV14 and TRBJ2-2; D remains ambiguous. Germline V gives CDR1 SGHDN, CDR2 FVKESK. The CDR3 has 14 residues. Trimming removed 1 base at V and 5 bases at J, with 8 bases between. The CDR3 DNA is TGTGCCAGCAGCCAAGTGGCCTGGACCGGGGAGCTGTTTTTT. Protein product: CASSQVAWTGELFF.

The chain joins TRBV5-6 to TRBJ2-6; D gene unclear. The CDR3 extends over 13 amino acids. The ends were cut back, 0 bases at V and 2 bases at J, with 0 bases in the middle. Germline-derived CDR1 and CDR2 are SGHDT and YYEEEE. The CDR3 region has the DNA TGTGCCAGCAGCTTGGCTGGGGCCAACGTCCTGACTTTC. This codes for CASSLAGANVLTF.

This chain uses TRBV28 with TRBJ1-2; unclear D gene. Germline V gene lookup returns CDR1 MDHEN and CDR2 SYDVKM. Trimming removed 1 base from V and 3 bases from J, with 3 bases in between. CDR3 length equals 12 residues. CDR3 bases: TGTGCCAGCAGTTTATTTTACTATGGCTACACCTTC. Its protein product is CASSLFYYGYTF.

This clone was observed once. The chain carries TRBV11-2 and TRBJ2-3, with 9 bases aligning to TRBD2. From germline, CDR1 is SGHAT and CDR2 FQNNGV. The CDR3 runs 18 residues. The trim removed 1 base at V and 6 bases at J, leaving 14 bases unmatched. CDR3 loop: CASSLGRAGGFEADTQYF. The CDR3 DNA reads TGTGCCAGCAGCTTAGGAAGAGCGGGAGGTTTCGAGGCGGATACGCAGTATTTT.

The chain recombines TRBV4-1 with TRBJ2-3; TRBD1 matches 8 bases. The CDR3 contains 16 residues. Germline-derived CDR1 and CDR2 are MGHRA and YSYEKL. With 4 bases clipped from V and 7 bases from J, the junction kept 13 bases outside the gene matches. The DNA for the CDR3 is TGCGCCAGCAGCCCAATCTCCGGGACAGGACTCTATACGCAGTATTTT. Its translation: CASSPISGTGLYTQYF.

The chain employs TRBV19 and TRBJ2-5; the match to TRBD2 covers 13 bases. With the DNA end fitting TRBJ2-7 better, the J assignment may be wrong. The CDR3 extends over 13 amino acids. Germline values: CDR1 LNHDA, CDR2 SQIVND (reference sequence). Here the CDR3 DNA reads TGTGCCAGTAGTAGGACTAGCGGGAGCGAGCAGTACTTC. Protein: CASSRTSGSEQYF.

This chain joins TRBV6-4 and TRBJ2-1; D is unclear. Germline V gives CDR1 MRHNA, CDR2 SNTAGT. Trimming took off 0 bases at V and 15 bases at J, with 9 bases between the two ends. The CDR3 runs 11 residues. CDR3 sequence (DNA): TGTGCCAGCAGTGACTCCCCAGACTGGTTCTTC. It is translated as CASSDSPDWFF.

The chain carries TRBV28 and TRBJ1-5; possibly TRBD1 for D (6 bases). Trimming removed 4 bases from V and 2 bases from J, with 12 bases in between. Per the germline V gene, CDR1 is MDHEN and CDR2 is SYDVKM. The CDR3 sequence is 15 residues long. The CDR3 protein is CASSSTGWGNQPQHF. Here the CDR3 DNA reads TGTGCCAGCAGTTCCACAGGGTGGGGCAATCAGCCCCAGCATTTT.

The chain recombines TRBV13 with TRBJ2-3; 8 bases align to TRBD2. CDR1 and CDR2 from the germline V gene are PRHDT and FYEKMQ (reference sequence). V shed 1 base and J 5 bases; nucleotides not matched to a gene: 8. The CDR3 runs to 16 residues. In DNA form, the CDR3 reads TGTGCCAGCAGCTTAGTTCCGGGAGGGCGGAGAGATACGCAGTATTTT. This gives the protein CASSLVPGGRRDTQYF.

J is TRBJ1-1 and V is TRBV7-2; possible D gene TRBD1, 6 bases. The V and J ends lost 5 bases and 4 bases respectively, with 11 bases between them. This CDR3 contains 13 residues. Per germline, CDR1 SGHTA and CDR2 FQGNSA. CDR3 DNA: TGTGCCAGCAGCGCGAGACAGGCCACTGAAGCTTTCTTT. Translation gives CASSARQATEAFF.

The chain combines TRBV11-2 with TRBJ2-1, with 8 bases fitting TRBD2. After removal of 7 bases from V and 2 bases from J, the junction contained 7 bases not matched to a gene. Looked up from germline, CDR1 is SGHAT and CDR2 is FQNNGV. This CDR3 is 15 amino acids long. CDR3 loop: CASTPSSGPYNEQFF. CDR3 bases: TGTGCCAGCACCCCTTCTAGCGGGCCCTACAATGAGCAGTTCTTC. The full variable domain, its missing parts supplied by reference TRBV11-2 and TRBJ2-1, is EAGVAQSPRYKIIEKRQSVAFWCNPISGHATLYWYQQILGQGPKLLIQFQNNGVVDDSQLPKDRFSAERLKGVDSTLKIQPAKLEDSAVYLCASTPSSGPYNEQFFGPGTRLTVL.

The chain carries TRBV7-2 and TRBJ2-7, with 9 bases matching TRBD1. The trim removed 5 bases at V and 3 bases at J, leaving 5 bases unmatched. This CDR3 contains 14 residues. Looked up from germline, CDR1 is SGHTA and CDR2 is FQGNSA. Written as DNA, the CDR3 is TGTGCCAGCAGCCATAAGACAGGGGGCTACGAGCAGTACTTC. Protein product: CASSHKTGGYEQYF.